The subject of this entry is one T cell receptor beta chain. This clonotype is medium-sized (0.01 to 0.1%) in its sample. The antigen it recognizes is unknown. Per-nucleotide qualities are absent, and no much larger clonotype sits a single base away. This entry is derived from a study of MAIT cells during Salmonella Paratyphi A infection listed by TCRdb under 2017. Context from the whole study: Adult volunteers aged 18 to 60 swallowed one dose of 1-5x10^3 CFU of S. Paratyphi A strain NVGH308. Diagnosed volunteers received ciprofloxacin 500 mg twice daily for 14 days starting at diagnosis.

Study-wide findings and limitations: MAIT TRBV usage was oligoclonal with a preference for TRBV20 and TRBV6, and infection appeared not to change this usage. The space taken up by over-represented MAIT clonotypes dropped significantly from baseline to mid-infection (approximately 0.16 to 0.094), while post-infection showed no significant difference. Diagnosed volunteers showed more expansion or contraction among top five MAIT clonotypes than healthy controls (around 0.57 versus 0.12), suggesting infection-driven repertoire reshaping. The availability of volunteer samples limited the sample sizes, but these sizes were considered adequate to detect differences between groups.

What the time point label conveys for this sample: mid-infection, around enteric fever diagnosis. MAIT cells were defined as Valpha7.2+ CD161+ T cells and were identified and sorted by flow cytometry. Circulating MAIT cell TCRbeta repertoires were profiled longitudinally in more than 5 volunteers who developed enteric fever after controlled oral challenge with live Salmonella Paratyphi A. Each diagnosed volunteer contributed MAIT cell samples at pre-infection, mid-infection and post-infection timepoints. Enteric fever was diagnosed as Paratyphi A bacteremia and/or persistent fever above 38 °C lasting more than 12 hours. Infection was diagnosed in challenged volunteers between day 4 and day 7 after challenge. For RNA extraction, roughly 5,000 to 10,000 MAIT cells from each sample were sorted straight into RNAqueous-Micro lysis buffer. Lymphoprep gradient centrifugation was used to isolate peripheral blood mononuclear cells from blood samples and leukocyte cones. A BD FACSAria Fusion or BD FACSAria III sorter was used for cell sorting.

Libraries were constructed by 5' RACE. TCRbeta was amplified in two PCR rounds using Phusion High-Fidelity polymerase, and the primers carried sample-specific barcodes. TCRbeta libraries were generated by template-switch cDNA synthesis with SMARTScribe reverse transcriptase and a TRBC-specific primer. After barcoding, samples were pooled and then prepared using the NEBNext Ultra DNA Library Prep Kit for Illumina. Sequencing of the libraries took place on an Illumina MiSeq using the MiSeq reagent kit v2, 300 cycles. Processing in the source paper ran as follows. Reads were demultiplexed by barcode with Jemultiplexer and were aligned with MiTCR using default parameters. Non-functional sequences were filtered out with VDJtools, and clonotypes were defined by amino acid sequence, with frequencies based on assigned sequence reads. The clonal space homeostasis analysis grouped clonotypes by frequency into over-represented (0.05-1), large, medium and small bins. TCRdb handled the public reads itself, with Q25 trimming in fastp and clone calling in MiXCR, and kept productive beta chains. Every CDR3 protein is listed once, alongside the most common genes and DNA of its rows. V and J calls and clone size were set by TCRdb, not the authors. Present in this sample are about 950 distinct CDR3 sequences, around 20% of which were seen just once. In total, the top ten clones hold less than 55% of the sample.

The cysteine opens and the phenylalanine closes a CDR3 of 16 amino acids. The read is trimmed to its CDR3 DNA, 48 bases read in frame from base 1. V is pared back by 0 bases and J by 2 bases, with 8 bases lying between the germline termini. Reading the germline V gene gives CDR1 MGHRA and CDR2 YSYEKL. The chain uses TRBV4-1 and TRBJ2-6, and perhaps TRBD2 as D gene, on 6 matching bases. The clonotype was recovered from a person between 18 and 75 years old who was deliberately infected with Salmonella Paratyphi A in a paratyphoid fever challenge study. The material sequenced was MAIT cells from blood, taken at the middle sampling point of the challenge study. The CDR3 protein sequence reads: CASSQDPGAGANVLTF. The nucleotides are TGCGCCAGCAGCCAAGATCCGGGAGCTGGGGCCAACGTCCTGACTTTC.